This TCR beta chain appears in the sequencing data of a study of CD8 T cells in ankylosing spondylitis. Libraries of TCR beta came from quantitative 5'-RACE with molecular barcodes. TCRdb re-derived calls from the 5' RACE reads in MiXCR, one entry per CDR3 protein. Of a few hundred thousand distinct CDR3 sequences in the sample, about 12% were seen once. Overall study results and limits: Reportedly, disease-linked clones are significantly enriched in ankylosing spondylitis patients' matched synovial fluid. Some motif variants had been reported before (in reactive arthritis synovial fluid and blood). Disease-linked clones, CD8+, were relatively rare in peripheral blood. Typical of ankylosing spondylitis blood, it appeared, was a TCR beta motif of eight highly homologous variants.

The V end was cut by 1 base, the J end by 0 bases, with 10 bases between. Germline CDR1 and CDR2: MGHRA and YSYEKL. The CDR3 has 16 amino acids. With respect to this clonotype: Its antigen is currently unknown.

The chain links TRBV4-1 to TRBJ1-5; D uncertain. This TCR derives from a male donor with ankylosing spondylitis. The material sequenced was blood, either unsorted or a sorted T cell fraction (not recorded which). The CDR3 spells CASSQVPGSSNQPQHF. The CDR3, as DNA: TGCGCCAGCAGCCAAGTCCCAGGTTCTAGCAATCAGCCCCAGCATTTT.